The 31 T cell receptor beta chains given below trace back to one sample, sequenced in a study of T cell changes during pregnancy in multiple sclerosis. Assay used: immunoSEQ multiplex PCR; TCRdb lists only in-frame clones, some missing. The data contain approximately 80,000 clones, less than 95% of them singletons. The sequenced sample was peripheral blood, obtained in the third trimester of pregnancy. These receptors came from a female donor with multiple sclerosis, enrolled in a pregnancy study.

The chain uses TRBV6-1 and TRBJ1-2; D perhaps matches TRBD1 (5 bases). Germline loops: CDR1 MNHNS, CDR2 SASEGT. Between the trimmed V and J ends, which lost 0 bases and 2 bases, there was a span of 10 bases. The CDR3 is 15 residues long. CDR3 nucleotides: TGTGCCAGCAGTGAAGCGTGGGGGAGGAACTATGGCTACACCTTC. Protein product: CASSEAWGRNYGYTF.

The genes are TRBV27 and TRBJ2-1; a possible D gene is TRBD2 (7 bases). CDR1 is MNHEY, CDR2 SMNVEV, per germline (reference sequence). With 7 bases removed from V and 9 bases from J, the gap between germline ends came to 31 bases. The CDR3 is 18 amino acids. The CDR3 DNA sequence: TGTGCCAGCACCTGGGGGGGGCTCGCGGTCGGAAATCGGGCTGAGCAGTTCTTC. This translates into CASTWGGLAVGNRAEQFF.

CDR3 DNA: TGTGCCACCAGCAGAGACCGGAGCGGGGCCGACACAGATACGCAGTATTTT. Its translation: CATSRDRSGADTDTQYF. This chain connects TRBV15 to TRBJ2-3; 7 bases align to TRBD2. CDR1 LNHNV and CDR2 YYDKDF come from the germline V gene (reference sequence). Trimming cost V 0 bases and J 2 bases; bases outside gene matches: 8. The CDR3 is 17 amino acids.

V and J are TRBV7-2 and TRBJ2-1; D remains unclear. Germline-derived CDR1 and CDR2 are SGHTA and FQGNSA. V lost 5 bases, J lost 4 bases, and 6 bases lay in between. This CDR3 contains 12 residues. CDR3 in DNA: TGTGCCAGCAGCCCTAAATACAATGAGCAGTTCTTC. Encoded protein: CASSPKYNEQFF.

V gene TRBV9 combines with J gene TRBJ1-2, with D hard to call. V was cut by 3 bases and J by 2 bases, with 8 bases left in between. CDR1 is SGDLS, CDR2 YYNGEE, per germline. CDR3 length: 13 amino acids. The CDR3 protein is CASSGDSNYGYTF. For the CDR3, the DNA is TGTGCCAGCAGCGGAGACTCCAACTATGGCTACACCTTC.

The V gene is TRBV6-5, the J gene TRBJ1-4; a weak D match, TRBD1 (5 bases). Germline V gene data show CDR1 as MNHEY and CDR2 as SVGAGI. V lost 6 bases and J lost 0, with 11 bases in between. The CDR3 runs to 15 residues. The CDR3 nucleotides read TGTGCCAGCAGCTTCGACAGCGCAACTAATGAAAAACTGTTTTTT. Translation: CASSFDSATNEKLFF.

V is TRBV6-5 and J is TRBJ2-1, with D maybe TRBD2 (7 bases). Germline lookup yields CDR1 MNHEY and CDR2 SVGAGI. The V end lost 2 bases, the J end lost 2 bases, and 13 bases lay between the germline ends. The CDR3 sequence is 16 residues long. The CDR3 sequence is CASSYAGGPTYNEQFF. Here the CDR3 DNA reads TGTGCCAGCAGTTACGCCGGGGGGCCTACCTACAATGAGCAGTTCTTC.

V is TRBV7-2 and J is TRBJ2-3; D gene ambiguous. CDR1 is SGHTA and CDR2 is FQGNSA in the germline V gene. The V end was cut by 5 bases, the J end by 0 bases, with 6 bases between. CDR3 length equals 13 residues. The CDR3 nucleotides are TGTGCCAGCAGCGCAACTAGCACAGATACGCAGTATTTT. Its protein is CASSATSTDTQYF. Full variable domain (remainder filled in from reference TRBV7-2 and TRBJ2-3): GAGVSQSPSNKVTEKGKDVELRCDPISGHTALYWYRQSLGQGLEFLIYFQGNSAPDKSGLPSDRFSAERTGGSVSTLTIQRTQQEDSAVYLCASSATSTDTQYFGPGTRLTVL.

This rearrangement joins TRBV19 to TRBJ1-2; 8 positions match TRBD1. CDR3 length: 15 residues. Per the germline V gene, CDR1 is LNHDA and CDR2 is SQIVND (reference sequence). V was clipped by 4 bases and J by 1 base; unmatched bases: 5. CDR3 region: CASSKGQGFNYGYTF. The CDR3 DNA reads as TGTGCCAGTAGTAAAGGACAGGGCTTTAACTATGGCTACACCTTC. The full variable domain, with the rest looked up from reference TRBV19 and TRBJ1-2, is DGGITQSPKYLFRKEGQNVTLSCEQNLNHDAMYWYRQDPGQGLRLIYYSQIVNDFQKGDIAEGYSVSREKKESFPLTVTSAQKNPTAFYLCASSKGQGFNYGYTFGSGTRLTVV.

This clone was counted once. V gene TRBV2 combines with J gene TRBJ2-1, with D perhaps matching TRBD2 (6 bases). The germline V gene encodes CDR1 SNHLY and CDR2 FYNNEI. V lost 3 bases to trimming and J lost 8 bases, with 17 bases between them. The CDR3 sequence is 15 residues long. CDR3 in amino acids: CASSDAFREAYEQFF. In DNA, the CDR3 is TGTGCCAGCAGTGATGCGTTTAGGGAGGCCTATGAGCAGTTCTTC.

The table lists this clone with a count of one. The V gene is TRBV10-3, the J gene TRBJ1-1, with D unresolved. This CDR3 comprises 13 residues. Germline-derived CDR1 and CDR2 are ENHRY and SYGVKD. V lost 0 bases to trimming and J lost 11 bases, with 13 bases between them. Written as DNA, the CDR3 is TGTGCCATCAGTGAGTCCGCAGACCCCGGGGCTTTCTTT. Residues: CAISESADPGAFF.

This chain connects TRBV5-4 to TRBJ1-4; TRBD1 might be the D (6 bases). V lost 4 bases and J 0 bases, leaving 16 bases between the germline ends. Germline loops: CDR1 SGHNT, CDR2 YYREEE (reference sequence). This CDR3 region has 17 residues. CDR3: CASSRSRGQSTNEKLFF. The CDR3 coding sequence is TGTGCCAGCAGCCGGAGCAGGGGCCAATCAACTAATGAAAAACTGTTTTTT. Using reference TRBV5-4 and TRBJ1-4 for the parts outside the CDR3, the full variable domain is ETGVTQSPTHLIKTRGQQVTLRCSSQSGHNTVSWYQQALGQGPQFIFQYYREEENGRGNFPPRFSGLQFPNYSSELNVNALELDDSALYLCASSRSRGQSTNEKLFFGSGTQLSVL.

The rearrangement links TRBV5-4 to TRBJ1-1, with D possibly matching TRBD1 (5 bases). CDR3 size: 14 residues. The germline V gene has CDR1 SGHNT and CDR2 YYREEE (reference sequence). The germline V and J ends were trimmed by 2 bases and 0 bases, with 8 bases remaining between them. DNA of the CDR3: TGTGCCAGCAGCTTAGCAGGGATGAACACTGAAGCTTTCTTT. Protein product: CASSLAGMNTEAFF.

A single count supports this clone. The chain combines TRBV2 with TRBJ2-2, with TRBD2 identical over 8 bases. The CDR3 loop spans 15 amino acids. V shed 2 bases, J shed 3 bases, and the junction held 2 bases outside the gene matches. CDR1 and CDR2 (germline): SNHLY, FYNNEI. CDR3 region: CASSETGRDTGELFF. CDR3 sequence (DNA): TGTGCCAGCAGTGAAACCGGGAGGGACACCGGGGAGCTGTTTTTT.

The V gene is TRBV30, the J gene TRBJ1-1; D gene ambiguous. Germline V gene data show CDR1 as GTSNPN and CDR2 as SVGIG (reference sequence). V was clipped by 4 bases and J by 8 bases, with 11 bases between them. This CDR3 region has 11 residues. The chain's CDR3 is CAWNEGGEAFF. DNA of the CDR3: TGTGCCTGGAATGAGGGCGGGGAAGCTTTCTTT.

CDR3 region: CAIAPQENSPLHF. The CDR3, as DNA: TGTGCCATCGCCCCCCAGGAAAATTCACCCCTCCACTTT. The V call is TRBV2, the J call TRBJ1-6; D unclear. The CDR3 sequence is 13 residues long. Per the germline V gene, CDR1 is SNHLY and CDR2 is FYNNEI. V lost 10 bases and J lost 7, with 14 bases in between.

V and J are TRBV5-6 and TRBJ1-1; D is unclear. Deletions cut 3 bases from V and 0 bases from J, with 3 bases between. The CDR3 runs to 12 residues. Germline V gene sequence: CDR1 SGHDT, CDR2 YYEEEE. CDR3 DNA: TGTGCCAGCAGCTCAATGAACACTGAAGCTTTCTTT. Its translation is CASSSMNTEAFF.

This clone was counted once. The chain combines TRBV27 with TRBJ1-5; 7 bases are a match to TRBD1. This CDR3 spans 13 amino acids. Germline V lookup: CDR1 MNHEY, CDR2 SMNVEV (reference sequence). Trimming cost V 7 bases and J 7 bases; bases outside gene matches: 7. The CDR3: CASKEGARQPQHF. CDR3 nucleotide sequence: TGTGCCAGCAAGGAGGGGGCGAGGCAGCCCCAGCATTTT.

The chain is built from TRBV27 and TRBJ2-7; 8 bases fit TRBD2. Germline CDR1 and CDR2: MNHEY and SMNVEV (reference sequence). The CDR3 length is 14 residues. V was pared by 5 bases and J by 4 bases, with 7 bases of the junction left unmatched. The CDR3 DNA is TGTGCCAGCAGTCCCTCGGGGGGGGGTTACGAGCAGTACTTC. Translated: CASSPSGGGYEQYF.

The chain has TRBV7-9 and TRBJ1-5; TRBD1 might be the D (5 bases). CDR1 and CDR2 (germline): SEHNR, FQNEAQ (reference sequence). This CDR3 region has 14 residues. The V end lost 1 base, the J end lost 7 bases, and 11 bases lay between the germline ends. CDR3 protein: CASSLGGAGQPQHF. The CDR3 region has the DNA TGTGCCAGCAGCTTAGGTGGGGCAGGACAGCCCCAGCATTTT.

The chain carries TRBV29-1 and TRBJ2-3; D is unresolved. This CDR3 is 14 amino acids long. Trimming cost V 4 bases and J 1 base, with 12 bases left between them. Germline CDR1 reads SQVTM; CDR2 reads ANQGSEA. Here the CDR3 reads CSVVVRSGTDTQYF. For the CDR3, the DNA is TGCAGCGTTGTAGTTCGAAGCGGCACAGATACGCAGTATTTT.

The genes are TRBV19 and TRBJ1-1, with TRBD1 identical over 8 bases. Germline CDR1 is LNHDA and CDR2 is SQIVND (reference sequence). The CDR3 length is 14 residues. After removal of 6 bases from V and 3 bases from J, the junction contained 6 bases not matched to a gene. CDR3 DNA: TGTGCCAGTAGGACGACAGGGGTCCACACTGAAGCTTTCTTT. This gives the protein CASRTTGVHTEAFF. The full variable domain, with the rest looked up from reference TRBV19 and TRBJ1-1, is DGGITQSPKYLFRKEGQNVTLSCEQNLNHDAMYWYRQDPGQGLRLIYYSQIVNDFQKGDIAEGYSVSREKKESFPLTVTSAQKNPTAFYLCASRTTGVHTEAFFGQGTRLTVV.

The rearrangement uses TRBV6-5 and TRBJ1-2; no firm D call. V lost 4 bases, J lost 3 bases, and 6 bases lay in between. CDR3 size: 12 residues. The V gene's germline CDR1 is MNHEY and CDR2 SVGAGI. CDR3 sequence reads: CASSSGDYGYTF. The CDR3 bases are TGTGCCAGCAGTTCCGGGGACTATGGCTACACCTTC.

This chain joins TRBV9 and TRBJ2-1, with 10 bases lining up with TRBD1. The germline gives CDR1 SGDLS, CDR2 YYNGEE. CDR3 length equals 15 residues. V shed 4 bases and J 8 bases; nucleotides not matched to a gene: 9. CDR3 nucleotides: TGTGCCAGCAGCCCCCTGGACAGGGGGGACGATGAGCAGTTCTTC. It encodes CASSPLDRGDDEQFF.

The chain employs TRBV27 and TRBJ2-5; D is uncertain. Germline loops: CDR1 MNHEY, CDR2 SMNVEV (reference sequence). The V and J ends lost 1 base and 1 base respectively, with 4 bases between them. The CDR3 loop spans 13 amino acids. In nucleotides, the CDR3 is TGTGCCAGCAGTTTATACGGCCAAGAGACCCAGTACTTC. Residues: CASSLYGQETQYF.

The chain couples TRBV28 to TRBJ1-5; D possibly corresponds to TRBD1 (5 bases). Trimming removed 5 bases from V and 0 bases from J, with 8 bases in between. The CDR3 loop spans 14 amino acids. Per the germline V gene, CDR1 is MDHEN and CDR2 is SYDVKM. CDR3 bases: TGTGCCAGCAGTCAAGACAGTAGCAATCAGCCCCAGCATTTT. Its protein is CASSQDSSNQPQHF. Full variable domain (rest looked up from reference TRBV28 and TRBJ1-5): DVKVTQSSRYLVKRTGEKVFLECVQDMDHENMFWYRQDPGLGLRLIYFSYDVKMKEKGDIPEGYSVSREKKERFSLILESASTNQTSMYLCASSQDSSNQPQHFGDGTRLSIL.

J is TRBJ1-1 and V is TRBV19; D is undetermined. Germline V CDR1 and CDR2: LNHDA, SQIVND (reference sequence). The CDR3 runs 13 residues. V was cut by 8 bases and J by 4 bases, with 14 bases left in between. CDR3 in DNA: TGTGCCAGTGAGGCGGTTCTTGGCACTGAAGCTTTCTTT. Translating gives CASEAVLGTEAFF.

The CDR3 protein is CASSQQGIGTDTQYF. CDR3 bases: TGCGCCAGCAGCCAGCAGGGGATAGGGACAGATACGCAGTATTTT. The chain couples TRBV4-1 to TRBJ2-3; D perhaps matches TRBD1 (6 bases). Trimming removed 3 bases at V and 3 bases at J, with 13 bases between. This CDR3 is 15 amino acids long. Germline-derived CDR1 and CDR2 are MGHRA and YSYEKL.

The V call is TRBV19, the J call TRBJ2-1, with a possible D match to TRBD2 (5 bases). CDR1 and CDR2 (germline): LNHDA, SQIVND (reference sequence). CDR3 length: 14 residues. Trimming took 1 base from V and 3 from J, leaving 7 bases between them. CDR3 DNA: TGTGCCAGTAGTATAGTAGGGAGCTACAATGAGCAGTTCTTC. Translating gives CASSIVGSYNEQFF.

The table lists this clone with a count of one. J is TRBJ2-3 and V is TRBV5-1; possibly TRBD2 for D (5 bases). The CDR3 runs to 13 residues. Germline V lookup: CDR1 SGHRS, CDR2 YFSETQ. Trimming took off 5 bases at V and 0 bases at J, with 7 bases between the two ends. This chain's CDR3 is CASRLGSTDTQYF. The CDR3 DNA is TGCGCCAGCAGACTAGGGAGCACAGATACGCAGTATTTT. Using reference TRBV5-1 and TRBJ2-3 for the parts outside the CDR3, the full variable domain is KAGVTQTPRYLIKTRGQQVTLSCSPISGHRSVSWYQQTPGQGLQFLFEYFSETQRNKGNFPGRFSGRQFSNSRSEMNVSTLELGDSALYLCASRLGSTDTQYFGPGTRLTVL.

As DNA, the CDR3 is TGTGCCAGCAGCTTAGGACTACAGGGACCCGGGGAGACCCAGTACTTC. It is translated as CASSLGLQGPGETQYF. This chain uses TRBV11-2 with TRBJ2-5; tentatively, D is TRBD1 (6 bases). The CDR3 consists of 16 residues. Trimming removed 1 base from V and 5 bases from J, with 17 bases in between. The V gene's germline CDR1 is SGHAT and CDR2 FQNNGV.